These 10 T cell receptor beta chains were sequenced from one sample in a study of shared clonotypes between healthy human individuals. The data were produced by immunoSEQ multiplex PCR, yet TCRdb's version contains in-frame clones alone and is incomplete. This sample yields about 2.3 million clones, of which just over 90% are seen a single time; approximately 0.4% belongs to the top ten. Sequencing used naive CD4+ T cells from PBMCs. Subset defined: CD45RA+ positively selected. The receptors stem from a man between 18 and 29 years old in good health. Some clones in this sample may be carry-over from other donors' samples.

The rearrangement joins TRBV11-2 to TRBJ2-2, with a weak D call TRBD2 (6 bases). The V gene's germline CDR1 is SGHAT and CDR2 FQNNGV. V was pared by 7 bases and J by 4 bases, with 10 bases between. CDR3 length equals 13 residues. CDR3 region: CASILALTGELFF. In nucleotides, the CDR3 is TGTGCCAGCATACTAGCTCTCACCGGGGAGCTGTTTTTT.

On this clone itself: The identical CDR3 is also encoded by other nucleotide sequences in the sample. The CDR3 protein is CASSLNAGDTQYF. The CDR3 DNA is TGTGCCAGCAGCTTAAACGCAGGAGATACGCAGTATTTT. The chain is built from TRBV7-3 and TRBJ2-3; D call uncertain. The CDR3 covers 13 residues. The V and J ends lost 1 base and 5 bases respectively, with 7 bases between them. Germline V lookup: CDR1 SGHTA, CDR2 FQGTGA. Full variable domain (remainder filled in from reference TRBV7-3 and TRBJ2-3): GAGVSQTPSNKVTEKGKYVELRCDPISGHTALYWYRQSLGQGPEFLIYFQGTGAADDSGLPNDRFFAVRPEGSVSTLKIQRTERGDSAVYLCASSLNAGDTQYFGPGTRLTVL.

The chain couples TRBV5-1 to TRBJ1-5; 9 bases are a match to TRBD1. V dropped 3 bases and J dropped 9; count of bases not matched to a gene: 7. Germline V gene lookup returns CDR1 SGHRS and CDR2 YFSETQ. The CDR3 consists of 14 residues. This CDR3 is CASSWTGAGGPQHF. DNA of the CDR3: TGCGCCAGCAGCTGGACAGGGGCGGGGGGGCCCCAGCATTTT.

This clone was found once. This chain joins TRBV5-6 and TRBJ2-7, with TRBD1 matching 8 bases. J gave up 4 bases and V 3 bases, and 12 bases lay outside the gene matches. CDR3 length: 16 amino acids. The germline V gene encodes CDR1 SGHDT and CDR2 YYEEEE. CDR3 protein: CASSYAGQGSRYEQYF. The CDR3 DNA is TGTGCCAGCAGCTACGCTGGACAGGGATCCAGGTACGAGCAGTACTTC.

The chain couples TRBV7-3 to TRBJ2-1; D is unresolved. V gave up 3 bases and J gave up 5 bases, with 8 bases separating them. The length of the CDR3 is 13 residues. Germline lookup yields CDR1 SGHTA and CDR2 FQGTGA. The CDR3 region is CASSFFDDNEQFF. CDR3 nucleotides: TGTGCCAGCAGCTTTTTTGACGACAATGAGCAGTTCTTC.

This chain uses TRBV5-1 with TRBJ2-7, with unresolved D. This CDR3 has 14 amino acids. The V gene lost 4 bases and the J gene lost 5 bases, with 16 bases spanning the gap. Germline V CDR1 and CDR2: SGHRS, YFSETQ. Here the CDR3 reads CASSVIPTGDEQYF. CDR3 nucleotide sequence: TGCGCCAGCAGCGTAATACCCACGGGCGACGAGCAGTACTTC.

In regard to this clone: Different DNA sequences within this sample yield the same CDR3. This sequence joins TRBV5-1 and TRBJ2-2; D remains unclear. The V end was cut by 2 bases, the J end by 7 bases, with 6 bases between. CDR1 SGHRS and CDR2 YFSETQ come from the germline V gene. The CDR3 is made up of 12 amino acids. For the CDR3, the DNA is TGCGCCAGCAGCTTTCCGGGCGGGGAGCTGTTTTTT. This gives the protein CASSFPGGELFF.

The rearrangement uses TRBV27 and TRBJ2-5; D might be TRBD1 or TRBD2, each matching 5 bases. CDR3 length: 15 amino acids. CDR1 is MNHEY and CDR2 is SMNVEV in the germline V gene (reference sequence). Trimming took 6 bases from V and 2 from J, leaving 16 bases between them. The CDR3: CASSPKGSVQETQYF. The CDR3 nucleotides are TGTGCCAGCAGCCCGAAGGGGAGCGTGCAAGAGACCCAGTACTTC.

The CDR3 reads CASSARGQSYNEQFF. In DNA, the CDR3 is TGTGCCAGCAGCGCCCGGGGACAGTCCTACAATGAGCAGTTCTTC. V gene TRBV9 combines with J gene TRBJ2-1, with 7 bases lining up with TRBD1. J was trimmed by 1 base and V by 3 bases; bases with no gene match: 4. Germline assignment: CDR1 SGDLS and CDR2 YYNGEE. The CDR3 spans 15 residues.

This clone was seen just once. V and J are TRBV5-4 and TRBJ2-3; the D gene is possibly TRBD2 (6 bases). CDR1 SGHNT and CDR2 YYREEE come from the germline V gene (reference sequence). The V and J ends lost 4 bases and 4 bases respectively, with 16 bases between them. The CDR3 length is 15 residues. The CDR3 protein is CASSLSGAGADTQYF. CDR3 sequence (DNA): TGTGCCAGCAGCCTATCGGGAGCTGGTGCAGATACGCAGTATTTT.